The clone carrying this T cell receptor (beta chain) has a count of ten or more. This sample stems from a study of read filtering for tumor transcriptome and immune sequencing. The overall study: By R-ISS, stages I, II and III held around 8, 16 and 7 patients.

Molecular barcoded adaptors covering alpha/delta and beta/gamma chains were used on around 400 ng RNA. TCRdb passed the reads through MiXCR, listing each CDR3 protein once. This table holds over 50,000 distinct CDR3 sequences, approximately 18% found once. Trimming left V 4 bases short and J 3 bases short, with 14 bases between. Germline V gives CDR1 SGDLS, CDR2 YYNGEE. This CDR3 comprises 14 residues. The V and J genes are TRBV9 and TRBJ2-7; D may correspond to TRBD1 or TRBD2 (5 bases each). The clonotype was recovered from a donor at least 40 years old with multiple myeloma. The sequenced sample consisted of a population of CD138-negative cells sorted from bone marrow. The CDR3 reads CASSPWDGLYEQYF. The CDR3 DNA reads TGTGCCAGCAGCCCCTGGGACGGACTCTACGAGCAGTACTTC.